Listed here is a single TCR beta chain. The authors ran a second PCR of roughly 6 to 12 cycles using a sample-barcoded 5' primer and a J-beta primer mix. Each CDR3 protein gets one entry after TCRdb re-called the 5' RACE reads with MiXCR. This sample has roughly 680,000 distinct CDR3 sequences, with about 51% found just once. Peripheral blood samples of roughly 9.8 milliliters were drawn from each donor. Isolation recovered at least 7 million PBMCs from every sample. There are 14 residues in the CDR3. Germline lookup yields CDR1 SGHRS and CDR2 YFSETQ. This sample was included in a study of blood T cells in healthy people across ages.

This sequence joins TRBV5-1 and TRBJ2-7, with D perhaps matching TRBD1 (6 bases). TRBJ2-5 explains the end of the DNA better; the J call may be wrong. This TCR was sampled from a woman older than 75 in good health. Source material: blood. The CDR3 reads CATSLSTGGETQYF. CDR3 in DNA: TGCGCCACCAGTCTATCGACAGGCGGAGAGACCCAGTACTTC.